These 5 T cell receptor beta chains were all obtained from the same sample, sequenced in a study of T cell responses to AZD1222 COVID-19 vaccine. Method: immunoSEQ multiplex PCR; TCRdb's copy keeps in-frame clones and lacks some. The table lists approximately 150,000 clones, about 89% of them singletons. This sample comprised peripheral blood, obtained on day 0 of AZD1222 vaccination. Receptors originate from an adult in good health.

The table lists this clone with a few counts. The chain carries TRBV6-2 or TRBV6-3 and TRBJ2-5; 7 bases line up with TRBD2. The CDR3 sequence is 15 residues long. Germline V gene data show CDR1 as MNHEY and CDR2 as SVGEGT. Germline trimming cut 1 base from V and 5 bases from J; bases unmatched to any gene: 7. CDR3 nucleotides: TGTGCCAGCAGTTACTACGGGAGGCCTCTTGAGACCCAGTACTTC. Translation: CASSYYGRPLETQYF.

This clone appeared a single time. The chain has TRBV7-2 and TRBJ1-2, with unresolved D. The CDR3 loop spans 13 amino acids. Germline lookup yields CDR1 SGHTA and CDR2 FQGNSA. V shed 4 bases and J shed 8 bases, with 14 bases lying between them. The CDR3 is CASSSTYPDGYTF. CDR3 DNA: TGTGCCAGCAGCTCGACCTACCCTGACGGCTACACCTTC.

This chain uses TRBV11-2 with TRBJ2-3, with TRBD2 identical over 12 bases. CDR1 is SGHAT, CDR2 FQNNGV, per germline. The CDR3 contains 18 residues. Unmatched junction bases numbered 8, after V lost 0 bases and J lost 4 bases. Here the CDR3 reads CASSLELAGGPLADTQYF. The DNA for the CDR3 is TGTGCCAGCAGCTTAGAGCTAGCGGGAGGGCCCCTGGCAGATACGCAGTATTTT.

The chain recombines TRBV24-1 with TRBJ2-1, with D possibly matching TRBD2 (6 bases). Germline assignment: CDR1 KGHDR and CDR2 SFDVKD. The CDR3 is made up of 16 amino acids. Trimming stripped 1 base from V and 4 bases from J, with 13 bases between. DNA for the CDR3: TGTGCCACCAGTGATTTTGGGCGGGGTCAATACAATGAGCAGTTCTTC. The encoded protein is CATSDFGRGQYNEQFF.

The V call is TRBV30, the J call TRBJ2-1, with 9 bases fitting TRBD2. The J segment lost 3 bases and the V segment lost 5 bases, leaving 5 bases of the junction unmatched. The CDR3 has 14 amino acids. Per germline, CDR1 GTSNPN and CDR2 SVGIG (reference sequence). CDR3 nucleotides: TGTGCCTGGGTTAGCGGGAGTGTCTACAATGAGCAGTTCTTC. It specifies CAWVSGSVYNEQFF. Full variable domain (missing parts from reference TRBV30 and TRBJ2-1): SQTIHQWPATLVQPVGSPLSLECTVEGTSNPNLYWYRQAAGRGLQLLFYSVGIGQISSEVPQNLSASRPQDRQFILSSKKLLLSDSGFYLCAWVSGSVYNEQFFGPGTRLTVL.